This entry is about one T cell receptor (beta chain). Its antigen is currently not known. No much larger clonotype is one base removed from it; base qualities were not supplied. Participants in the prospective study were enrolled through a virtual design, were aged roughly 18 to 100 years, and lived in roughly 24 United States geographic areas. In the prospective study, cohorts were assigned on the basis of participant-reported clinical history obtained from a screening survey and a study questionnaire. Exposed participants had been in contact with someone with a PCR-confirmed or clinician-diagnosed COVID-19 case within 2 weeks of study entry. Each participant in the prospective study had whole blood, serum and a nasopharyngeal or oropharyngeal swab collected by mobile phlebotomists. Additional blood draws and questionnaires over an approximately 2-month period could optionally be provided by prospective study participants. Before DNA extraction, prospective study blood samples were shipped either frozen or at room temperature.

This entry belongs to a study of blood T cell repertoires in COVID-19 (dated by TCRdb to the early 2020s). General notes on the study: The collaborator samples originated in the United States, Italy and Spain and spanned the acute and convalescent phases of COVID-19. The material from the prospective study consisted of cDNA or gDNA derived from T cells, B-cell-depleted T cells, or PBMCs. Subjects who had been exposed to COVID-19, were actively infected with it, or had recovered from it provided the deeply sampled blood TCRbeta repertoires that made up the dataset. A freely available public database, intended as a resource for researchers studying the immune response to SARS-CoV-2, is where the repertoires were released. Samples came from the ongoing ImmuneRACE study (first 160 participants) plus 1,254 subjects from 6 global collaborators. A de-identified subject ID, COVID-19 status, age in years and sex were almost always included in the sample metadata. Where HLA class I and class II types were available, the types were taken from metadata supplied by the sample provider, not from assay-based typing.

The immunoSEQ Assay, a bias-controlled multiplex PCR, was used to amplify TCRbeta CDR3 regions from genomic DNA. The paper's data handling went like this. Nucleated cell counts per sample were estimated from amplification of reference gene primers within the assay. To quantify the absolute abundance of each unique TCRbeta CDR3 rearrangement, sequence reads were collapsed and filtered. For each sample, productive Simpson clonality was calculated by taking the square root of Simpson's diversity index across productive rearrangements. As stored in TCRdb, this immuneACCESS dataset retains in-frame rearrangements with V and J assigned. A fraction of the clones does not appear; measured against another copy, unresolved V genes explain less than half of the discrepancy, and the remainder lacks a known reason. V, J and clone size derive from that table, while D and trimming were established from the DNA sequence. Across this sample there are some 150,000 clones, with about 80% seen only once. The top ten hold about 1.5% of the sample.

The research as a whole found: The amount of clinical and demographic metadata varied by source and participant and was provided uncurated.

The CDR3 has 13 amino acids, counting the end cysteine and phenylalanine. Here the CDR3 DNA is all that survives: 39 bases in frame from base 1. V is reduced by 1 base and J by 10 bases, leaving a spacing of 11 bases between them. CDR1 is given as SGHNT and CDR2 as YENEEA, both from the germline V gene. The sample taken for sequencing was PBMCs or T cells enriched from blood (not recorded which). This receptor chain uses TRBV11-3 and TRBJ2-1; TRBD1 is possibly the D segment (6 matching bases). This receptor was taken from a woman between 18 and 30 years old who had been exposed to COVID-19. The CDR3 amino acid sequence is: CASSLGTGREQFF. The DNA sequence is TGTGCCAGCAGCTTAGGAACAGGGCGGGAGCAGTTCTTC.